These 28 T cell receptor beta chains were all obtained from the same sample, sequenced in a study of PD-L1 blockade in urothelial cancer. This sample's time point: pretreatment peripheral blood. Measured with immunoSEQ multiplex PCR; TCRdb has only the in-frame clones, and not every one. This table holds 86,000 or so clones, 70% to 90% found once. The starting material was PBMCs, obtained around atezolizumab (anti-PD-L1) treatment. The receptors were sampled from a man in his sixties with urothelial cancer.

This chain uses TRBV6-6 with TRBJ1-1; maybe TRBD1 (5 bases). The V gene's germline CDR1 is MNHNY and CDR2 SVGAGI (reference sequence). The ends were cut back, 0 bases at V and 5 bases at J, with 10 bases in the middle. CDR3 size: 14 residues. The CDR3 sequence is CASSYSGRVTEAFF. The CDR3 DNA sequence: TGTGCCAGCAGTTACTCAGGCAGGGTGACTGAAGCTTTCTTT.

The chain joins TRBV5-6 to TRBJ1-2; D gene ambiguous. This CDR3 region has 13 residues. V was clipped by 4 bases and J by 4 bases, with 11 bases between them. Germline CDR1 reads SGHDT; CDR2 reads YYEEEE. Written as DNA, the CDR3 is TGTGCCAGCAGCCAAGACACTCTCTATGGCTACACCTTC. Encoded protein: CASSQDTLYGYTF. Full variable domain (missing parts from reference TRBV5-6 and TRBJ1-2): DAGVTQSPTHLIKTRGQQVTLRCSPKSGHDTVSWYQQALGQGPQFIFQYYEEEERQRGNFPDRFSGHQFPNYSSELNVNALLLGDSALYLCASSQDTLYGYTFGSGTRLTVV.

This clone appeared once. V and J are TRBV2 and TRBJ2-7; D is perhaps TRBD2 (5 bases). Deletions cut 7 bases from V and 3 bases from J, with 13 bases between. The germline V gene encodes CDR1 SNHLY and CDR2 FYNNEI. The CDR3 extends over 13 amino acids. The CDR3 sequence: CASKDASYYEQYF. CDR3 nucleotide sequence: TGTGCCAGCAAGGATGCTAGCTACTACGAGCAGTACTTC.

This chain connects TRBV12-1 to TRBJ1-1. TRBV12-1 is deemed a pseudogene. The CDR3 length is 13 residues. The CDR3 loop reads CASSRSCMVGAFF. DNA for the CDR3: TGTGCCAGCAGCCGCTCCTGTATGGTCGGAGCTTTCTTT.

The rearrangement links TRBV2 to TRBJ2-7; maybe TRBD1 (6 bases). The CDR3 is 14 amino acids. Germline V gives CDR1 SNHLY, CDR2 FYNNEI. Trimming stripped 8 bases from V and 0 bases from J, with 14 bases between. The CDR3 spells CASLDRQTSYEQYF. The CDR3 bases are TGTGCCAGCTTAGACAGGCAGACCTCCTACGAGCAGTACTTC.

This chain uses TRBV7-9 with TRBJ1-1, with 9 bases that match TRBD1. The germline V gene has CDR1 SEHNR and CDR2 FQNEAQ (reference sequence). CDR3 size: 16 residues. Unmatched junction bases numbered 10, after V lost 5 bases and J lost 3 bases. The CDR3 DNA reads as TGTGCCAGCAGCCCCGACAGGGGGATTGTGTACACTGAAGCTTTCTTT. Translation: CASSPDRGIVYTEAFF. The full variable domain, rest sourced from reference TRBV7-9 and TRBJ1-1, is DTGVSQNPRHKITKRGQNVTFRCDPISEHNRLYWYRQTLGQGPEFLTYFQNEAQLEKSRLLSDRFSAERPKGSFSTLEIQRTEQGDSAMYLCASSPDRGIVYTEAFFGQGTRLTVV.

The V gene is TRBV5-8, the J gene TRBJ1-5; perhaps TRBD1 as D (5 bases). The CDR3 spans 13 residues. Trimming cost V 5 bases and J 0 bases, with 6 bases left between them. CDR1 is SGHTS and CDR2 is YDEGEE in the germline V gene. Here the CDR3 reads CASRGGSNQPQHF. The CDR3, as DNA: TGTGCCAGCAGGGGGGGTAGCAATCAGCCCCAGCATTTT.

This chain uses TRBV5-4 with TRBJ1-6; TRBD1 matches at 9 bases. This CDR3 comprises 16 residues. CDR1 and CDR2 (germline): SGHNT, YYREEE (reference sequence). V shed 4 bases, J shed 4 bases, and the junction held 6 bases outside the gene matches. CDR3 protein: CASSPGQGLYNSPLHF. The CDR3 DNA reads TGTGCCAGCAGCCCGGGACAGGGCCTGTATAATTCACCCCTCCACTTT. The whole variable domain, filled in from reference TRBV5-4 and TRBJ1-6, reads ETGVTQSPTHLIKTRGQQVTLRCSSQSGHNTVSWYQQALGQGPQFIFQYYREEENGRGNFPPRFSGLQFPNYSSELNVNALELDDSALYLCASSPGQGLYNSPLHFGNGTRLTVT.

The rearrangement joins TRBV19 to TRBJ2-5; 9 bases align to TRBD2. Germline lookup yields CDR1 LNHDA and CDR2 SQIVND (reference sequence). V lost 4 bases and J lost 1; bases outside the gene matches: 4. The CDR3 is 15 residues long. CDR3 sequence reads: CASSRLAELQETQYF. CDR3 nucleotides: TGTGCCAGTAGTAGACTAGCGGAACTCCAAGAGACCCAGTACTTC. The full variable domain, with the rest looked up from reference TRBV19 and TRBJ2-5, is DGGITQSPKYLFRKEGQNVTLSCEQNLNHDAMYWYRQDPGQGLRLIYYSQIVNDFQKGDIAEGYSVSREKKESFPLTVTSAQKNPTAFYLCASSRLAELQETQYFGPGTRLLVL.

The gene calls are TRBV28 and TRBJ1-5; 8 nucleotides agree with TRBD1. In germline, CDR1 is MDHEN, CDR2 SYDVKM. V lost 5 bases, J lost 2 bases, and 8 bases stayed unmatched. The CDR3 runs 16 residues. CDR3 region: CASSPPGQARNQPQHF. The CDR3 DNA is TGTGCCAGCAGTCCCCCGGGACAGGCGCGCAATCAGCCCCAGCATTTT.

This sequence joins TRBV2 and TRBJ2-3, with D hard to call. Germline V gives CDR1 SNHLY, CDR2 FYNNEI. V was cut by 7 bases and J by 6 bases, with 8 bases left in between. The CDR3 is made up of 11 amino acids. CDR3 DNA: TGTGCCAGCACTTATCTCGATACGCAGTATTTT. Amino acids: CASTYLDTQYF.

The rearrangement links TRBV6-1 to TRBJ2-3, with a possible D match to TRBD2 (7 bases). CDR1 is MNHNS and CDR2 is SASEGT in the germline V gene. The V and J ends lost 4 bases and 6 bases respectively, with 17 bases between them. The CDR3 is made up of 15 amino acids. The CDR3 DNA reads TGTGCCAGCAGTGTCCTTGGGGGAGGGGGGGATACGCAGTATTTT. Protein product: CASSVLGGGGDTQYF.

The chain carries TRBV6-5 and TRBJ2-7; 10 bases align to TRBD2. Per the germline V gene, CDR1 is MNHEY and CDR2 is SVGAGI. V dropped 5 bases and J dropped 3; count of bases not matched to a gene: 4. The CDR3 contains 14 residues. CDR3 amino acids: CASSKREGGYEQYF. CDR3 coding DNA: TGTGCCAGCAGTAAGCGGGAGGGGGGCTACGAGCAGTACTTC.

The chain carries TRBV13 and TRBJ2-7; D is undetermined. Germline V lookup: CDR1 PRHDT, CDR2 FYEKMQ (reference sequence). The CDR3 has 13 amino acids. The V end lost 5 bases, the J end lost 3 bases, and 11 bases lay between the germline ends. In DNA, the CDR3 is TGTGCCAGCAGCCCATCCCCCCACTACGAGCAGTACTTC. Translated: CASSPSPHYEQYF.

The chain couples TRBV5-1 to TRBJ2-3; the D gene is possibly TRBD2 (6 bases). CDR3 length: 16 amino acids. Germline V gene lookup returns CDR1 SGHRS and CDR2 YFSETQ. The germline V and J ends were trimmed by 1 base and 1 base, with 13 bases remaining between them. This chain's CDR3 is CASSLSAGPRTDTQYF. The CDR3 nucleotides read TGCGCCAGCAGCTTGTCGGCGGGGCCTCGCACAGATACGCAGTATTTT.

The chain recombines TRBV11-1 with TRBJ1-1; D may be TRBD1 (6 bases). The germline gives CDR1 SGHAT, CDR2 FQDESV (reference sequence). The CDR3 sequence is 14 residues long. V gave up 4 bases and J gave up 3 bases, with 12 bases separating them. The CDR3 reads CASSSEQGDTEAFF. CDR3 nucleotides: TGTGCCAGCAGCTCCGAACAGGGAGACACTGAAGCTTTCTTT.

The chain uses TRBV29-1 and TRBJ1-5, with TRBD1 matching over 7 bases. Looked up from germline, CDR1 is SQVTM and CDR2 is ANQGSEA. This CDR3 is built from 14 residues. J was trimmed by 1 base and V by 8 bases; bases with no gene match: 8. The CDR3 nucleotides are TGCAGCCAGAACAGGGGAACCAGCAATCAGCCCCAGCATTTT. This sequence encodes CSQNRGTSNQPQHF.

The V gene is TRBV5-1, the J gene TRBJ2-7; 8 positions agree with TRBD1. Trimming at V came to 3 bases and at J to 6 bases, leaving 14 bases not matched to a gene. Germline V gives CDR1 SGHRS, CDR2 YFSETQ. The CDR3 covers 16 residues. The CDR3 DNA reads as TGCGCCAGCAGCTCTCAGGGGGCGAATTTCTCGATCGAGCAGTACTTC. Its translation: CASSSQGANFSIEQYF.

The chain couples TRBV28 to TRBJ2-3; D is possibly TRBD2 (5 bases). Deletions cut 7 bases from V and 5 bases from J, with 13 bases between. CDR1 is MDHEN, CDR2 SYDVKM, per germline. The CDR3 contains 13 residues. CDR3 in amino acids: CASTLLGVDTQYF. The DNA of the CDR3 is TGTGCCAGCACCTTACTAGGTGTAGATACGCAGTATTTT.

The gene calls are TRBV7-8 and TRBJ1-1; TRBD1 matches at 8 bases. Per the germline V gene, CDR1 is SGHVS and CDR2 is FQNEAQ. V lost 1 base to trimming and J lost 4 bases; unmatched junction nucleotides: 5. The CDR3 extends over 15 amino acids. The CDR3 bases are TGTGCCAGCAGCTTAGTCGGGACAGGCGCCACTGAAGCTTTCTTT. It is translated as CASSLVGTGATEAFF.

The chain joins TRBV30 to TRBJ1-2, with D uncertain. The CDR3 runs to 12 residues. Germline CDR1 is GTSNPN and CDR2 is SVGIG (reference sequence). The V and J ends lost 1 base and 5 bases respectively, with 8 bases between them. The CDR3 spells CAWSGYLYGYTF. CDR3 DNA: TGTGCCTGGAGTGGGTACTTGTATGGCTACACCTTC.

V gene TRBV2 combines with J gene TRBJ1-1; tentative D call: TRBD1 (6 bases). V lost 6 bases to trimming and J lost 2 bases, with 13 bases between them. The CDR3 consists of 14 residues. Germline loops: CDR1 SNHLY, CDR2 FYNNEI. CDR3 DNA sequence: TGTGCCAGCAGGAAGACAGGAGCCAACACTGAAGCTTTCTTT. It codes for CASRKTGANTEAFF.

In DNA, the CDR3 is TGTGCCAGCGGGAGGGGAGCGGGGGAAACCGGGGAGCTGTTTTTT. Translated, it gives CASGRGAGETGELFF. The chain is built from TRBV2 and TRBJ2-2, with 8 bases fitting TRBD2. Trimming took 8 bases from V and 5 from J; bases not matched to a gene: 10. CDR1 and CDR2 from the germline V gene are SNHLY and FYNNEI. The CDR3 has 15 amino acids. Supplemented by reference TRBV2 and TRBJ2-2, the full variable domain reads EPEVTQTPSHQVTQMGQEVILRCVPISNHLYFYWYRQILGQKVEFLVSFYNNEISEKSEIFDDQFSVERPDGSNFTLKIRSTKLEDSAMYFCASGRGAGETGELFFGEGSRLTVL.

This clone was observed a few times. Compared with germline, one end of the junction differs, possibly owing to a read error. The CDR3: CASSPSRGNEQFF. As DNA, the CDR3 is TGTGCTAGCAGCCCATCAAGGGGCAATGAGCAGTTCTTC. The chain has TRBV7-7 and TRBJ2-1; tentatively, D is TRBD1 (5 bases). CDR1 is SSHAT and CDR2 is FNYEAQ in the germline V gene (reference sequence). This CDR3 is 13 amino acids long.

The chain uses TRBV15 and TRBJ1-2; 12 bases line up with TRBD1. The trim removed 7 bases at V and 0 bases at J, leaving 6 bases unmatched. The CDR3 is 16 amino acids. The germline gives CDR1 LNHNV, CDR2 YYDKDF (reference sequence). DNA for the CDR3: TGTGCCACCAACACGGGACAGGGGGCTTCTAACTATGGCTACACCTTC. Its protein is CATNTGQGASNYGYTF.

The chain links TRBV28 to TRBJ2-4; 13 bases match TRBD2. Germline CDR1 reads MDHEN; CDR2 reads SYDVKM. The CDR3 is made up of 18 amino acids. V shed 2 bases and J 8 bases; nucleotides not matched to a gene: 12. The CDR3 loop reads CASSLLPGLAGVVDIQYF. The CDR3 DNA reads as TGTGCCAGCAGTTTACTTCCCGGACTAGCGGGAGTTGTGGACATTCAGTACTTC.

About this clone itself: This specimen includes other DNA sequences encoding the same CDR3. CDR3 coding DNA: TGTGCCAGCAGAAGGGGCTCGGAGACCCAGTACTTC. Translated, it gives CASRRGSETQYF. The V call is TRBV28, the J call TRBJ2-5, with TRBD1 as a possible D gene (5 bases). The CDR3 extends over 12 amino acids. Trimming cost V 6 bases and J 5 bases, with 10 bases left between them. Germline V lookup: CDR1 MDHEN, CDR2 SYDVKM.

The CDR3 nucleotides are TGTGCCAGCAGTTACTCGACGCCGGGGGGTGAGCAGTTCTTC. It specifies CASSYSTPGGEQFF. The V and J genes are TRBV6-5 and TRBJ2-1, with TRBD2 matching over 7 bases. V shed 0 bases, J shed 9 bases, and the junction held 5 bases outside the gene matches. Germline loops: CDR1 MNHEY, CDR2 SVGAGI. This CDR3 is built from 14 residues.